The sequence of this T cell receptor beta chain was determined in a study of identical twins. General study points: Among monozygotic twins, out-of-frame TCR alpha sharing exceeded what models predicted.

Germline lookup yields CDR1 SGHTA and CDR2 FQGNSA. The CDR3 runs 16 residues. J gave up 4 bases and V 2 bases, and 11 bases lay outside the gene matches. Concerning this clonotype: Its target is not known.

MiXCR, applied by TCRdb to the 5' RACE reads, yields one record per CDR3 protein. The sample contains around 450,000 distinct CDR3 sequences, approximately 14% of which appear only once. The same sample was also used in a study of yellow fever vaccine responses in identical twins.

The chain combines TRBV7-2 with TRBJ2-7, with 7 bases aligning to TRBD1. The sequenced material came from CD4+ T cells sorted from blood. The sequence was collected from a woman under 30 in good health. CDR3 sequence: CASSLIRGTESYEQYF. CDR3 sequence (DNA): TGTGCCAGCAGCTTAATTAGGGGGACAGAGAGTTACGAGCAGTACTTC.